This TCR beta chain is drawn from a study of T cell clonotyping in hematopoietic cell transplantation. The wider study: Pretransplant recipient samples were taken after cytoreduction. Broader study findings: CD4 and CD8 repertoire contributions could not be separated without sorting. Pathologically expanded recipient clonotypes increased progressively from day 30 to day 180 as diversity fell.

With regard to this clone: As yet, its antigen is unknown.

The time point is: recipient sample about 28 days before transplant, after cytoreduction. Recipients were bled about 28 days pretransplant and at posttransplant days 30, 100, 180. Here immunoSEQ multiplex PCR was the method, and the copy in TCRdb shows in-frame clones only, minus some. This table holds about 43,000 clones, 85% found once. This TCR derives from a man in his sixties with acute myeloid leukemia. Some clones in this sample may be carry-over from other donors' samples. This sample comprised peripheral blood mononuclear cells, obtained before stem cell transplant.

The DNA for the CDR3 is TGTGCCAGCAGTTTATTTCCGGGGAACACTGAAGCTTTCTTT. Amino acids: CASSLFPGNTEAFF. The chain carries TRBV27 and TRBJ1-1; D gene uncertain. Per germline, CDR1 MNHEY and CDR2 SMNVEV (reference sequence). V was trimmed by 1 base and J by 1 base, leaving 7 bases between them. This CDR3 has 14 amino acids.